Below are 29 T cell receptor beta chains sequenced from a single sample in a study of graft-versus-host responses after intestinal transplantation. Clones were sequenced by immunoSEQ multiplex PCR, and TCRdb holds only the in-frame ones, with some missing. The sample shows about 90,000 clones, approximately 92% of them seen only once. Their antigens remain unidentified. The sequencing here drew on unstimulated CD8+ T cells sorted from spleen or lymph node cells, taken before transplant. The receptors were sampled from a human donor who was the organ donor for an intestinal transplant.

This chain links TRBV6-1 with TRBJ2-5, with 8 bases aligning to TRBD2. V dropped 1 base and J dropped 11; count of bases not matched to a gene: 12. The germline V gene encodes CDR1 MNHNS and CDR2 SASEGT. The length of the CDR3 is 15 residues. Written as DNA, the CDR3 is TGTGCCAGCAGTGAAGAGGGTAGCGGGGCGGGTGAGCAGTACTTC. It yields the protein CASSEEGSGAGEQYF.

V gene TRBV19 combines with J gene TRBJ2-5; 13 positions match TRBD2. Germline V gene data show CDR1 as LNHDA and CDR2 as SQIVND (reference sequence). The J segment lost 3 bases and the V segment lost 0 bases, leaving 1 base of the junction unmatched. CDR3 length equals 16 residues. The CDR3 DNA reads as TGTGCCAGTAGTATAGAGGGACTAGCGGGGAAAGAGACCCAGTACTTC. It codes for CASSIEGLAGKETQYF.

The chain couples TRBV5-6 to TRBJ2-4, with 9 bases lining up with TRBD2. CDR3 length: 18 residues. V lost 2 bases, J lost 0 bases, and 9 bases stayed unmatched. Germline CDR1 reads SGHDT; CDR2 reads YYEEEE. DNA for the CDR3: TGTGCCAGCAGCTTTCTTCTAGCGGGAAAGGGAGCCAAAAACATTCAGTACTTC. It encodes CASSFLLAGKGAKNIQYF.

In the case of this clone: The same CDR3 arises from other DNA sequences in this sample as well. The chain combines TRBV7-2 with TRBJ2-3; D unclear. This CDR3 contains 15 residues. CDR1 is SGHTA, CDR2 FQGNSA, per germline. Trimming left V 5 bases short and J 4 bases short, with 16 bases between. The CDR3: CASSPSVASPDTQYF. In nucleotides, the CDR3 is TGTGCCAGCAGCCCCTCGGTAGCTTCGCCAGATACGCAGTATTTT.

The chain links TRBV7-9 to TRBJ2-5, with D perhaps TRBD2 (6 bases). CDR3 length: 14 residues. From germline, CDR1 is SEHNR and CDR2 FQNEAQ (reference sequence). V was cut by 4 bases and J by 2 bases, with 11 bases left in between. CDR3 sequence reads: CASSSLGGQETQYF. The DNA of the CDR3 is TGTGCCAGCAGCTCCCTCGGGGGTCAAGAGACCCAGTACTTC.

The chain couples TRBV4-1 to TRBJ1-5; D is possibly TRBD1 (6 bases). This CDR3 has 15 residues. The V end was cut by 4 bases, the J end by 7 bases, with 17 bases between. The germline V gene encodes CDR1 MGHRA and CDR2 YSYEKL. The CDR3 DNA reads as TGCGCCAGCAGCCCGGGGGAGGGGGGTGCCCAGCCCCAGCATTTT. It yields the protein CASSPGEGGAQPQHF.

This clone has a single count. V usage is TRBV18 and J usage is TRBJ2-1; 7 bases line up with TRBD1. The CDR3 totals 14 residues. The germline CDR1 and CDR2 sequences are KGHSH and LQKENI. The V segment lost 1 base and the J segment 7 bases; nucleotides outside the gene matches: 4. In nucleotides, the CDR3 is TGTGCCAGCTCACCACAGGGGGCCGTAAATGAGCAGTTCTTC. Encoded protein: CASSPQGAVNEQFF.

This chain uses TRBV7-2 with TRBJ2-1; 11 bases agree with TRBD2. V lost 3 bases, J lost 4 bases, and 5 bases stayed unmatched. CDR1 is SGHTA and CDR2 is FQGNSA in the germline V gene. The CDR3 extends over 16 amino acids. Here the CDR3 DNA reads TGTGCCAGCAGCTTCCCCGGGACTAGCGGATACAATGAGCAGTTCTTC. It is translated as CASSFPGTSGYNEQFF.

CDR3 region: CASSLRGSAAFF. DNA of the CDR3: TGTGCCAGCAGCTTACGGGGGTCAGCAGCTTTCTTT. The V call is TRBV5-5, the J call TRBJ1-1, with TRBD1 as a possible D gene (5 bases). CDR1 is SGHKS, CDR2 YYEKEE, per germline (reference sequence). CDR3 length equals 12 residues. V was cut by 2 bases and J by 10 bases, with 12 bases left in between.

This clone appeared a single time. The chain couples TRBV15 to TRBJ2-7; TRBD1 matches 9 bases. V shed 3 bases, J shed 2 bases, and the junction held 8 bases outside the gene matches. Germline assignment: CDR1 LNHNV and CDR2 YYDKDF (reference sequence). The CDR3 contains 16 residues. This CDR3 is CATSSRRDRVTYEQYF. The CDR3 bases are TGTGCCACCAGCAGCCGCCGGGACAGGGTGACCTACGAGCAGTACTTC.

The chain couples TRBV9 to TRBJ2-7; a weak D match, TRBD1 (5 bases). The CDR3 length is 14 residues. Trimming removed 2 bases at V and 6 bases at J, with 15 bases between. CDR1 and CDR2 (germline): SGDLS, YYNGEE. As DNA, the CDR3 is TGTGCCAGCAGCGTCTCAGGGCTGAATGGCGAGCAGTACTTC. The encoded protein is CASSVSGLNGEQYF.

The chain couples TRBV27 to TRBJ2-7, with D perhaps matching TRBD2 (5 bases). The CDR3 runs to 15 residues. Germline V gene sequence: CDR1 MNHEY, CDR2 SMNVEV (reference sequence). V shed 4 bases and J shed 2 bases, with 15 bases lying between them. The CDR3 DNA sequence: TGTGCCAGCAGTTACACTGCCGCCGGGGCCTACGAGCAGTACTTC. Translation: CASSYTAAGAYEQYF.

For this clone: This CDR3 is also generated by other DNA sequences in the sample. The chain uses TRBV4-2 and TRBJ1-1; D not certain. The CDR3 spans 13 residues. The germline CDR1 and CDR2 sequences are LGHNA and YNFKEQ. Trimming removed 1 base at V and 5 bases at J, with 8 bases between. The CDR3 DNA follows: TGTGCCAGCAGCCAAGTGGGCGATACTGAAGCTTTCTTT. As protein: CASSQVGDTEAFF.

J is TRBJ2-7 and V is TRBV5-1, with D unclear. Trimming took 1 base from V and 2 from J, leaving 7 bases between them. Germline loops: CDR1 SGHRS, CDR2 YFSETQ. This CDR3 has 13 residues. CDR3 in DNA: TGCGCCAGCAGCTTGCCCAGAACCTACGAGCAGTACTTC. This codes for CASSLPRTYEQYF.

This sequence joins TRBV11-3 and TRBJ2-7; D might be TRBD2 (7 bases). This CDR3 is 18 amino acids long. Germline values: CDR1 SGHNT, CDR2 YENEEA. Deletions cut 0 bases from V and 3 bases from J, with 21 bases between. The CDR3 is CASSLDIPYREGVYEQYF. The CDR3 bases are TGTGCCAGCAGCTTAGATATCCCGTACAGGGAGGGCGTCTACGAGCAGTACTTC.

The chain is built from TRBV15 and TRBJ2-3, with D maybe TRBD2 (5 bases). Germline CDR1 LNHNV, CDR2 YYDKDF (reference sequence). V was pared by 3 bases and J by 3 bases, with 16 bases between. The CDR3 is 16 amino acids. Here the CDR3 reads CATSREVSDLTDTQYF. CDR3 sequence (DNA): TGTGCCACCAGCAGGGAGGTCAGCGACTTGACAGATACGCAGTATTTT.

The chain links TRBV13 to TRBJ1-1; D not resolved. The V end lost 0 bases, the J end lost 6 bases, and 8 bases lay between the germline ends. This CDR3 is built from 13 residues. The germline V gene has CDR1 PRHDT and CDR2 FYEKMQ (reference sequence). CDR3 DNA sequence: TGTGCCAGCAGCTTAGGCCGGAGGGCTGAAGCTTTCTTT. Protein product: CASSLGRRAEAFF. The full variable domain, completed using reference TRBV13 and TRBJ1-1, is AAGVIQSPRHLIKEKRETATLKCYPIPRHDTVYWYQQGPGQDPQFLISFYEKMQSDKGSIPDRFSAQQFSDYHSELNMSSLELGDSALYFCASSLGRRAEAFFGQGTRLTVV.

To note about this clone: This sample also contains other DNA sequences that code for the same CDR3. The rearrangement links TRBV27 to TRBJ2-1, with a possible D match to TRBD2 (7 bases). This CDR3 has 16 amino acids. Germline V lookup: CDR1 MNHEY, CDR2 SMNVEV (reference sequence). V was shortened by 5 bases and J by 8 bases, with 22 bases between the two germline ends. The CDR3, as DNA: TGTGCCAGCAGTCCGGGGGCGGGAGAGATAGTTGATGAGCAGTTCTTC. Translating it yields CASSPGAGEIVDEQFF.

The V and J genes are TRBV7-8 and TRBJ2-3; 7 nucleotides agree with TRBD2. Germline V gives CDR1 SGHVS, CDR2 FQNEAQ. This CDR3 spans 18 amino acids. V was pared by 0 bases and J by 0 bases, with 9 bases of the junction left unmatched. CDR3 sequence (DNA): TGTGCCAGCAGCTTAGCGCAGGAGGCTAGCGGTAGCACAGATACGCAGTATTTT. Translation gives CASSLAQEASGSTDTQYF.

The chain recombines TRBV19 with TRBJ1-4; no clear D. The CDR3 extends over 14 amino acids. V lost 3 bases and J 8 bases, leaving 13 bases between the germline ends. Germline V gene data show CDR1 as LNHDA and CDR2 as SQIVND (reference sequence). The CDR3 reads CASSIQLAPEKLFF. CDR3 nucleotides: TGTGCCAGTAGTATTCAGCTAGCGCCCGAAAAACTGTTTTTT.

The chain recombines TRBV4-3 with TRBJ1-3; perhaps TRBD1 as D (5 bases). Germline CDR1 reads LGHNA; CDR2 reads YSLEER. V was pared by 1 base and J by 2 bases, with 6 bases between. The CDR3 is 14 residues long. This CDR3 is CASSQAGPGNTIYF. CDR3 nucleotide sequence: TGCGCCAGCAGCCAAGCAGGGCCTGGAAACACCATATATTTT.

The chain joins TRBV28 to TRBJ2-3; no reliable D call. The CDR3 loop spans 15 amino acids. The germline gives CDR1 MDHEN, CDR2 SYDVKM. Trimming stripped 3 bases from V and 0 bases from J, with 10 bases between. The CDR3 loop reads CASSFGPVSTDTQYF. DNA for the CDR3: TGTGCCAGCAGTTTTGGGCCGGTTAGCACAGATACGCAGTATTTT.

CDR3 in DNA: TGCGCCAGCAGCCAAGGACCCATGGGCCAGCCCCAGCATTTT. Protein sequence: CASSQGPMGQPQHF. This chain links TRBV4-1 with TRBJ1-5; D gene unclear. The V gene's germline CDR1 is MGHRA and CDR2 YSYEKL. Trimming left V 1 base short and J 7 bases short, with 11 bases between. This CDR3 contains 14 residues.

This chain connects TRBV5-4 to TRBJ2-3; the match to TRBD2 covers 7 bases. CDR1 SGHNT and CDR2 YYREEE come from the germline V gene (reference sequence). After removal of 0 bases from V and 3 bases from J, the junction contained 10 bases not matched to a gene. This CDR3 has 17 amino acids. The CDR3 loop reads CASSLAPGLPITDTQYF. The CDR3 nucleotides read TGTGCCAGCAGCTTGGCCCCGGGACTACCGATTACAGATACGCAGTATTTT.

V gene TRBV4-1 combines with J gene TRBJ2-7, with TRBD2 matching 7 bases. CDR1 is MGHRA, CDR2 YSYEKL, per germline. V shed 1 base and J 2 bases; nucleotides not matched to a gene: 8. This CDR3 contains 16 residues. The CDR3 DNA sequence: TGCGCCAGCAGCCAAGGTCTTAGCGGGCGGGCCTACGAGCAGTACTTC. Amino acids: CASSQGLSGRAYEQYF.

The chain is built from TRBV29-1 and TRBJ2-1, with D tentatively TRBD2 (6 bases). Trimming stripped 1 base from V and 2 bases from J, with 12 bases between. CDR3 size: 15 residues. Per germline, CDR1 SQVTM and CDR2 ANQGSEA. As DNA, the CDR3 is TGCAGCGTTGAAGGGGGTGGGACTCCCTACAATGAGCAGTTCTTC. It yields the protein CSVEGGGTPYNEQFF.

This chain joins TRBV27 and TRBJ2-2; D perhaps matches TRBD1 (6 bases). Per germline, CDR1 MNHEY and CDR2 SMNVEV (reference sequence). The CDR3 is 12 amino acids. Trimming took off 9 bases at V and 6 bases at J, with 11 bases between the two ends. CDR3 nucleotides: TGTGCCAGTCACAGGGTCCCCGGGGAGCTGTTTTTT. Translating gives CASHRVPGELFF.

The chain is built from TRBV27 and TRBJ2-1; D is possibly TRBD1 (6 bases). This CDR3 contains 13 residues. Germline loops: CDR1 MNHEY, CDR2 SMNVEV (reference sequence). Trimming shortened V by 1 base and J by 9 bases, and 10 bases separated the two germline ends. In nucleotides, the CDR3 is TGTGCCAGCAGTTTATGGGAAGGGGGTGAGCAGTTCTTC. Amino acid sequence: CASSLWEGGEQFF.

The rearrangement links TRBV4-1 to TRBJ2-7, with 8 bases aligning to TRBD2. Germline CDR1 MGHRA, CDR2 YSYEKL. The J segment lost 1 base and the V segment lost 4 bases, leaving 3 bases of the junction unmatched. This CDR3 is 14 amino acids long. DNA for the CDR3: TGCGCCAGCAGCCCGGGACTAGGGTCCTACGAGCAGTACTTC. This sequence encodes CASSPGLGSYEQYF.